This TCR beta chain is drawn from a study of blood T cells in healthy people across ages. Study as a whole: Capture by template switching was about one barcoded beta molecule per two T cells.

Regarding the study as a whole: Roughly linearly, TCR beta diversity per million T cells fell as age increased.

The V end was cut by 7 bases, the J end by 7 bases, with 14 bases between. The CDR3 totals 14 residues. A note on this clonotype: Its specificity is unknown.

A second PCR of roughly 7 to 11 cycles used a sample-barcoded 5' primer and a J-beta primer mix. TCRdb called the 5' RACE reads again in MiXCR, with one record for every CDR3 protein. The sample contains around 1,500,000 distinct CDR3 sequences, 35% to 45% of which appear only once. The sample comprised blood. The chain employs TRBV12-3 or TRBV12-4 and TRBJ1-6; perhaps TRBD1 as D (5 bases). This receptor was taken from a woman aged 18-29 years in good health. CDR3 sequence (DNA): TGTGCCAGCACCTTGGGGGGAGGGAATTCACCCCTCCACTTT. It encodes CASTLGGGNSPLHF.